The 23 T cell receptor beta chains reported below all come from one sample, sequenced in a study of metastatic and nonmetastatic thyroid tumors. MiXCR reprocessed the PCR reads for TCRdb. The sample has some 20,000 clones; roughly 11% are singletons. All patients were untreated before thyroid surgery. The material sequenced was blood. Receptors originate from a female donor with papillary thyroid cancer or a benign thyroid nodule (not recorded which). Some clones in this sample may be carry-over from other donors' samples.

A few counts support this clone. A much larger clone differs by one base, so this may be a read error. J is TRBJ2-1 and V is TRBV20-1; TRBD1 is a possible D gene (7 bases). Germline V gene sequence: CDR1 DFQATT, CDR2 SNEGSKA (reference sequence). This CDR3 region has 14 residues. With 0 bases removed from V and 9 bases from J, the gap between germline ends came to 15 bases. The CDR3 loop reads CSARDRCRGAEQFF. CDR3 nucleotide sequence: TGCAGTGCTAGAGATCGGTGCAGGGGGGCTGAGCAGTTCTTC.

This clone has ten or more counts. The chain couples TRBV24-1 to TRBJ2-7; D is perhaps TRBD1 or TRBD2 (5 bases each). V lost 4 bases, J lost 3 bases, and 27 bases lay in between. The CDR3 contains 19 residues. Germline values: CDR1 KGHDR, CDR2 SFDVKD. The CDR3 bases are TGTGCCACCAGTGAAGGTCCTAAAGGGTCCGGGACGCTAGACTACGAGCAGTACTTC. Translation: CATSEGPKGSGTLDYEQYF.

Remarks on this clone: A much larger clone differs from this one at a single base, so this may be a read error. Other DNA sequences from this sample encode an identical CDR3 as well. This chain uses TRBV4-1 with TRBJ2-3; maybe TRBD1 (5 bases). The CDR3 loop spans 14 amino acids. The V end was cut by 0 bases, the J end by 4 bases, with 8 bases between. The germline gives CDR1 MGHRA, CDR2 YSYEKL. The CDR3 loop reads CASSQDQGPDTQYF. CDR3 bases: TGCGCCAGCAGCCAAGACCAGGGTCCAGATACGCAGTATTTT.

This clone was recorded a few times. A clone one base away is much larger, so this may be a read error. The CDR3 protein is CASSRPGDNVLTF. The CDR3 DNA follows: TGTGCCAGCAGTCGCCCCGGGGACAACGTCCTGACTTTC. V is TRBV9 and J is TRBJ2-6; maybe TRBD2 (5 bases). CDR3 length equals 13 residues. Germline loops: CDR1 SGDLS, CDR2 YYNGEE.

This clone was recorded at least ten times. The CDR3 DNA reads as TGTGCCACCAGTAATATGGGGGCGGAAGAGACCCAGTACTTC. Encoded protein: CATSNMGAEETQYF. V gene TRBV24-1 combines with J gene TRBJ2-5; TRBD1 might be the D (6 bases). V was shortened by 6 bases and J by 3 bases, with 13 bases between the two germline ends. From germline, CDR1 is KGHDR and CDR2 SFDVKD. The CDR3 has 14 residues.

For this clone: One end of the junction fails to match germline, which may point to a read error. The identical CDR3 is also encoded by other nucleotide sequences in the sample. The chain combines TRBV7-6 with TRBJ2-1; TRBD2 is a possible D gene (5 bases). This CDR3 region has 14 residues. Germline loops: CDR1 SGHVS, CDR2 FNYEAQ. Written as DNA, the CDR3 is TGTGCCAGCACCCGGGAATCATCGTACAATGAGCAATTCTTC. Residues: CASTRESSYNEQFF.

This clone appeared a few times. One base away lies a much larger clone, so this may be a sequencing read error. This chain links TRBV5-6 with TRBJ1-2; D is undetermined. This CDR3 comprises 13 residues. Germline V gene lookup returns CDR1 SGHDT and CDR2 YYEEEE. V lost 0 bases, J lost 8 bases, and 11 bases lay in between. Here the CDR3 DNA reads TGTGCCAGCAGCTTGGATTGGGTGCAAGGCTACACCTTC. Amino acids: CASSLDWVQGYTF.

This clone was recorded at least ten times. This chain links TRBV11-2 with TRBJ2-2, with 8 bases lining up with TRBD1. The CDR3 runs 17 residues. V gave up 3 bases and J gave up 1 base; unmatched junction bases: 7. CDR1 and CDR2 from the germline V gene are SGHAT and FQNNGV. CDR3 in amino acids: CASSFGQGQVNTGELFF. In nucleotides, the CDR3 is TGTGCCAGCAGCTTTGGGCAGGGACAGGTGAACACCGGGGAGCTGTTTTTT. Full variable domain (missing parts from reference TRBV11-2 and TRBJ2-2): EAGVAQSPRYKIIEKRQSVAFWCNPISGHATLYWYQQILGQGPKLLIQFQNNGVVDDSQLPKDRFSAERLKGVDSTLKIQPAKLEDSAVYLCASSFGQGQVNTGELFFGEGSRLTVL.

By share, this clone counts as medium-sized. J is TRBJ2-7 and V is TRBV28; D call uncertain. The germline V gene has CDR1 MDHEN and CDR2 SYDVKM. CDR3 length equals 14 residues. The V end lost 7 bases, the J end lost 2 bases, and 15 bases lay between the germline ends. CDR3: CASTRPVPTYEQYF. The CDR3 nucleotides read TGTGCCAGCACCCGACCGGTCCCTACCTACGAGCAGTACTTC. The full variable domain, with the rest looked up from reference TRBV28 and TRBJ2-7, is DVKVTQSSRYLVKRTGEKVFLECVQDMDHENMFWYRQDPGLGLRLIYFSYDVKMKEKGDIPEGYSVSREKKERFSLILESASTNQTSMYLCASTRPVPTYEQYFGPGTRLTVT.

This clone rates as medium-sized (0.01 to 0.1%). This chain uses TRBV19 with TRBJ1-3, with D perhaps matching TRBD1 (5 bases). Trimming removed 7 bases from V and 0 bases from J, with 13 bases in between. The CDR3 is 15 amino acids. In germline, CDR1 is LNHDA, CDR2 SQIVND (reference sequence). CDR3 coding DNA: TGTGCCAGTACTGAGGGACCTAACTCTGGAAACACCATATATTTT. Protein sequence: CASTEGPNSGNTIYF.

This clone came up many times. This CDR3 reads CASSLGTSYEQYF. CDR3 coding DNA: TGTGCCAGCAGTTTGGGGACATCCTACGAGCAGTACTTC. The chain uses TRBV12-3 or TRBV12-4 and TRBJ2-7; D might be TRBD1 (6 bases). The CDR3 consists of 13 residues. Deletions cut 3 bases from V and 1 base from J, with 7 bases between.

The CDR3 region is CASSVLAGGNTGELFF. In nucleotides, the CDR3 is TGTGCCAGCAGCGTATTAGCGGGAGGGAACACCGGGGAGCTGTTTTTT. J is TRBJ2-2 and V is TRBV9, with TRBD2 matching over 10 bases. Germline lookup yields CDR1 SGDLS and CDR2 YYNGEE. This CDR3 has 16 amino acids. The V gene end was trimmed by 1 base and the J gene end by 1 base; junction bases not matched to a gene: 1.

This clone is deemed medium-sized. The chain couples TRBV28 to TRBJ1-6; 10 bases align to TRBD1. Trimming removed 6 bases from V and 9 bases from J; junction bases left unmatched: 11. CDR1 is MDHEN, CDR2 SYDVKM, per germline. This CDR3 has 16 amino acids. Here the CDR3 DNA reads TGTGCCAGCAGCTATACGGGACAGGGGAGAGGTTCACCCCTCCACTTT. This encodes CASSYTGQGRGSPLHF.

This clone was found many times. The chain uses TRBV9 and TRBJ2-3, with D perhaps matching TRBD2 (5 bases). From germline, CDR1 is SGDLS and CDR2 YYNGEE. The germline V and J ends were trimmed by 0 bases and 2 bases, with 19 bases remaining between them. CDR3 size: 18 residues. This chain's CDR3 is CASSVGVKLGPHTDTQYF. The CDR3 region has the DNA TGTGCCAGCAGCGTAGGAGTAAAACTAGGGCCGCACACAGATACGCAGTATTTT.

This clone showed up many times. This rearrangement joins TRBV20-1 to TRBJ1-1, with D possibly being TRBD1 (5 bases). Trimming cost V 1 base and J 1 base, with 10 bases left between them. CDR3 length: 14 residues. CDR1 and CDR2 (germline): DFQATT, SNEGSKA (reference sequence). The CDR3 nucleotides are TGCAGTGCTAGAGGGGGGTCTAGGAACACTGAAGCTTTCTTT. Amino acid sequence: CSARGGSRNTEAFF.

This clone was seen many times. The V gene is TRBV14, the J gene TRBJ2-3, with 7 positions matching TRBD2. Trimming took 2 bases from V and 5 from J; bases not matched to a gene: 13. In germline, CDR1 is SGHDN, CDR2 FVKESK. The CDR3 sequence is 17 residues long. CDR3: CASSQPHGGDRRDTQYF. The CDR3 bases are TGTGCCAGCAGCCAACCCCATGGGGGGGATAGAAGAGATACGCAGTATTTT. Complete variable domain (other parts from reference TRBV14 and TRBJ2-3): EAGVTQFPSHSVIEKGQTVTLRCDPISGHDNLYWYRRVMGKEIKFLLHFVKESKQDESGMPNNRFLAERTGGTYSTLKVQPAELEDSGVYFCASSQPHGGDRRDTQYFGPGTRLTVL.

Points on this clone: This clone may be a read error of a much larger clone one base away. V usage is TRBV20-1 and J usage is TRBJ2-1; the D gene could be TRBD1 or TRBD2 (6 bases each). This CDR3 has 15 amino acids. Deletions cut 3 bases from V and 3 bases from J, with 15 bases between. Germline CDR1 DFQATT, CDR2 SNEGSKA (reference sequence). The DNA for the CDR3 is TGCAGTGCTAGCCCCCCCAAGGGGGGCTACAATGAGCAGTTCTTC. Translated, it gives CSASPPKGGYNEQFF.

There are many counts of this clone. The chain employs TRBV24-1 and TRBJ2-2; 8 nucleotides match TRBD2. CDR1 KGHDR and CDR2 SFDVKD come from the germline V gene. J lost 4 bases, V lost 4 bases, and 4 bases had no gene match. The CDR3 runs 15 residues. CDR3 in amino acids: CATSDAGGGTGELFF. In DNA, the CDR3 is TGTGCCACCAGTGACGCGGGAGGAGGCACCGGGGAGCTGTTTTTT.

This clone was detected only a few times. Since a much larger clone is just one base distant, this may be a read error. This sample includes further DNA sequences coding for the same CDR3. V and J are TRBV7-9 and TRBJ2-7, with 8 bases identical to TRBD1. CDR1 and CDR2 (germline): SEHNR, FQNEAQ (reference sequence). This CDR3 has 14 residues. CDR3 bases: TGTGCCAGCAGCACCGGGACAGGTTCCTACGAGCAATACTTC. It translates to CASSTGTGSYEQYF.

In its sample, this clone was seen once. The chain joins TRBV7-6 to TRBJ2-1; TRBD1 aligns across 8 bases. The germline V gene encodes CDR1 SGHVS and CDR2 FNYEAQ. Losses at the gene ends were 5 bases for V and 3 bases for J; bases not matched to a gene: 9. This CDR3 contains 16 residues. CDR3 amino acids: CASSPGWTGNYNEQFF. CDR3 nucleotides: TGTGCCAGCAGCCCCGGCTGGACAGGGAACTACAATGAGCAGTTCTTC.

This clone was counted ten times or more. The chain carries TRBV9 and TRBJ1-1, with 9 bases matching TRBD1. CDR1 SGDLS and CDR2 YYNGEE come from the germline V gene. The CDR3 extends over 15 amino acids. With 3 bases clipped from V and 3 bases from J, the junction kept 6 bases outside the gene matches. The chain's CDR3 is CASSATGGGYTEAFF. CDR3 DNA sequence: TGTGCCAGCAGCGCAACAGGGGGCGGATACACTGAAGCTTTCTTT.

This clone was counted at least ten times. This may be a read error: a much more frequent sequence differs by one nucleotide. Other DNA sequences of this sample code for an identical CDR3. V is TRBV19 and J is TRBJ2-2; D is uncertain. The CDR3 loop spans 15 amino acids. The germline CDR1 and CDR2 sequences are LNHDA and SQIVND (reference sequence). The CDR3 nucleotides are TGCGCCAGTAGTTTGGGCGGAACGAACACCGGGGAGCTGTTTTTT. Its translation is CASSLGGTNTGELFF.

This clone was counted at least ten times. This chain connects TRBV9 to TRBJ1-4; TRBD1 matches 11 bases. Germline V CDR1 and CDR2: SGDLS, YYNGEE. The length of the CDR3 is 14 residues. Losses at the gene ends were 0 bases for V and 8 bases for J; bases not matched to a gene: 0. DNA of the CDR3: TGTGCCAGCAGCGTAGGGACAGGGGGCGAAAAACTGTTTTTT. Encoded protein: CASSVGTGGEKLFF.